This TCR beta chain appears in the sequencing data of a study of T cells in Graves' hyperthyroidism and ophthalmopathy. RNA transcripts served as the template for amplifying TCR beta CDR3 regions. The TCR CDR3 was amplified in a first-round RT-PCR using the HTBI primer set. TCRdb used MiXCR to reprocess the multiplex PCR reads, holding one entry per CDR3 protein. The sample lists about 400,000 distinct CDR3 sequences; about 25% were seen once. CDR3 size: 17 residues. Germline loops: CDR1 SGHTA, CDR2 FQGNSA. The J segment lost 6 bases and the V segment lost 5 bases, leaving 13 bases of the junction unmatched. This clonotype occurred a few times.

This receptor was taken from a man in his fifties or sixties with Graves' hyperthyroidism. The sample consisted of blood. The chain has TRBV7-2 and TRBJ2-2, with TRBD2 matching over 9 bases. DNA for the CDR3: TGTGCCAGCAGCCCCTGGAGGGGTAGCGGGAGCTCCGGGGAGCTGTTTTTT. Translated, it gives CASSPWRGSGSSGELFF.